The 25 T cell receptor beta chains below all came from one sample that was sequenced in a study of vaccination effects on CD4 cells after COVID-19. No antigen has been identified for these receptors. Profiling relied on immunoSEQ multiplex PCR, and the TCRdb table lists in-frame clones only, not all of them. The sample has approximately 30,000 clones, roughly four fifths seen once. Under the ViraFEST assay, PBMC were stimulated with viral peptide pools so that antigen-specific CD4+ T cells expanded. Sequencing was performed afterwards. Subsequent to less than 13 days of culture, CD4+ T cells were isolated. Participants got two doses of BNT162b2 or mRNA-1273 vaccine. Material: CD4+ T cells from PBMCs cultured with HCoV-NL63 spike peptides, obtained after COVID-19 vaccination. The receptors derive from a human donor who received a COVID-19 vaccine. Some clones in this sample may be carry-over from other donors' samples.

CDR3 in amino acids: CASSIISTAMNIQYF. In DNA form, the CDR3 reads TGTGCCAGTAGTATTATATCGACCGCGATGAACATTCAGTACTTC. The chain joins TRBV19 to TRBJ2-4; D gene uncertain. This CDR3 has 15 amino acids. Trimming pared 3 bases from V and 7 bases from J, leaving 16 bases between. The V gene's germline CDR1 is LNHDA and CDR2 SQIVND (reference sequence). The full variable domain, with the rest looked up from reference TRBV19 and TRBJ2-4, is DGGITQSPKYLFRKEGQNVTLSCEQNLNHDAMYWYRQDPGQGLRLIYYSQIVNDFQKGDIAEGYSVSREKKESFPLTVTSAQKNPTAFYLCASSIISTAMNIQYFGAGTRLSVL.

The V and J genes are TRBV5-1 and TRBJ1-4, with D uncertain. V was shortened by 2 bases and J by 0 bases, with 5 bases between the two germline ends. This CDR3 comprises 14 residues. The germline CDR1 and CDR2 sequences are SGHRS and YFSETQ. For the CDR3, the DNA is TGCGCCAGCAGCTTAAGAGCAACTAATGAAAAACTGTTTTTT. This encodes CASSLRATNEKLFF. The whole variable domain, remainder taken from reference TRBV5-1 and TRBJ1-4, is KAGVTQTPRYLIKTRGQQVTLSCSPISGHRSVSWYQQTPGQGLQFLFEYFSETQRNKGNFPGRFSGRQFSNSRSEMNVSTLELGDSALYLCASSLRATNEKLFFGSGTQLSVL.

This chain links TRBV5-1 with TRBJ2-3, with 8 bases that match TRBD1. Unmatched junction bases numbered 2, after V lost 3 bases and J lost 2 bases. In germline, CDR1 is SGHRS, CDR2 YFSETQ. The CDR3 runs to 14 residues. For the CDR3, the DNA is TGCGCCAGCAGCTCAGGGGGCTACACAGATACGCAGTATTTT. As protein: CASSSGGYTDTQYF.

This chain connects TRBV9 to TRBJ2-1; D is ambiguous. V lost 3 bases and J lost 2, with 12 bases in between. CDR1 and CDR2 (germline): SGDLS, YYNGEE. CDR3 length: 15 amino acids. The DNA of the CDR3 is TGTGCCAGCAGCGCCTCCTCCTCGGCCTACAATGAGCAGTTCTTC. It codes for CASSASSSAYNEQFF.

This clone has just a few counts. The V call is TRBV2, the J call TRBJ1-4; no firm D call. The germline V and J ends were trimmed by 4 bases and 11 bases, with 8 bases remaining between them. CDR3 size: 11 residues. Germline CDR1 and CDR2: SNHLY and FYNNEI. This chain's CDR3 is CASSGNQKLFF. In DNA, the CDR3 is TGTGCCAGCAGTGGGAACCAGAAACTGTTTTTT.

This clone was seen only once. The CDR3 coding sequence is TGTGCCAGCAGAACAAGGGGCCTAGCCAAAAACATTCAGTACTTC. This codes for CASRTRGLAKNIQYF. The chain links TRBV6-5 to TRBJ2-4; a weak D match, TRBD1 (5 bases). With 6 bases removed from V and 0 bases from J, the gap between germline ends came to 12 bases. The CDR3 loop spans 15 amino acids. Germline V CDR1 and CDR2: MNHEY, SVGAGI.

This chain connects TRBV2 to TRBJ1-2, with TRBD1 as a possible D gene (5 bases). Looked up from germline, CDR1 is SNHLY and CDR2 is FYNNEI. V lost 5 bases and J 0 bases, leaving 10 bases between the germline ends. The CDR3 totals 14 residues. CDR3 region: CASSRQLANYGYTF. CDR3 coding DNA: TGTGCCAGCAGTAGACAGTTAGCTAACTATGGCTACACCTTC.

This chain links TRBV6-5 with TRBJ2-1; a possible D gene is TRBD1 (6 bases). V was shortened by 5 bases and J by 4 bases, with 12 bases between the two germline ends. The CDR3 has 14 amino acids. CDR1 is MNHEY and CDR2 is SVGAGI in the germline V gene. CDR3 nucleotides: TGTGCCAGCAGTCTCACAGGGCCGTACAATGAGCAGTTCTTC. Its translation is CASSLTGPYNEQFF.

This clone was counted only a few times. CDR3 nucleotide sequence: TGTGCCAGTTCTAGGCAGCCAGAAATCCCCAATCAGCCCCAGCATTTT. Its translation is CASSRQPEIPNQPQHF. The rearrangement joins TRBV19 to TRBJ1-5; no reliable D call. This CDR3 has 16 amino acids. Trimming shortened V by 8 bases and J by 3 bases, and 20 bases separated the two germline ends. CDR1 LNHDA and CDR2 SQIVND come from the germline V gene (reference sequence).

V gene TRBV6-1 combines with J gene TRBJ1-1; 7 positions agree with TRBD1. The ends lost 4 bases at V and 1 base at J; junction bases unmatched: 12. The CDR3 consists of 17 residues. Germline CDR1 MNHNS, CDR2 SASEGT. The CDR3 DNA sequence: TGTGCCAGCAGTGTCGGTAATCTGTACAGGGGGAACACTGAAGCTTTCTTT. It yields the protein CASSVGNLYRGNTEAFF.

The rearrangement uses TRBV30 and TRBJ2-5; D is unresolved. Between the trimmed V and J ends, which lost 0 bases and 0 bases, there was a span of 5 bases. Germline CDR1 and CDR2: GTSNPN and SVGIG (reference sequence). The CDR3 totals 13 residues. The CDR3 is CAWSVGYQETQYF. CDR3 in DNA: TGTGCCTGGAGTGTAGGGTACCAAGAGACCCAGTACTTC.

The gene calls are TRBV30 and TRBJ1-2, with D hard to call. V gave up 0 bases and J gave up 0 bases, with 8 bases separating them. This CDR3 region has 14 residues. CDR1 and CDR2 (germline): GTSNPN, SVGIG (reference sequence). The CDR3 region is CAWSVSRTNYGYTF. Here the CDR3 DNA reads TGTGCCTGGAGTGTATCCAGGACTAACTATGGCTACACCTTC.

The CDR3 sequence: CASSRGGAGETQYF. The CDR3 DNA is TGTGCCAGCAGCCGCGGGGGGGCTGGAGAGACCCAGTACTTC. The chain carries TRBV7-9 and TRBJ2-5; 9 bases fit TRBD2. Germline values: CDR1 SEHNR, CDR2 FQNEAQ (reference sequence). The CDR3 loop spans 14 amino acids. Germline trimming cut 5 bases from V and 4 bases from J; bases unmatched to any gene: 5. The entire variable domain, with the rest obtained from reference TRBV7-9 and TRBJ2-5, is as follows: DTGVSQNPRHKITKRGQNVTFRCDPISEHNRLYWYRQTLGQGPEFLTYFQNEAQLEKSRLLSDRFSAERPKGSFSTLEIQRTEQGDSAMYLCASSRGGAGETQYFGPGTRLLVL.

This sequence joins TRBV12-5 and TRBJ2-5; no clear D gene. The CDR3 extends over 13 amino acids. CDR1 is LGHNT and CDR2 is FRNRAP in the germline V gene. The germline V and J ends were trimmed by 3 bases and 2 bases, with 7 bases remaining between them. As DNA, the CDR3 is TGTGCTAGTGGTTTTGCTTATCAAGAGACCCAGTACTTC. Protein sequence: CASGFAYQETQYF.

The CDR3 is CASTERGQGNQPQHF. CDR3 DNA: TGTGCCAGTACCGAGAGGGGACAGGGGAATCAGCCCCAGCATTTT. This chain connects TRBV19 to TRBJ1-5, with 10 bases that match TRBD1. Looked up from germline, CDR1 is LNHDA and CDR2 is SQIVND (reference sequence). With V trimmed by 7 bases and J by 4 bases, 7 bases remained unmatched. CDR3 length: 15 residues.

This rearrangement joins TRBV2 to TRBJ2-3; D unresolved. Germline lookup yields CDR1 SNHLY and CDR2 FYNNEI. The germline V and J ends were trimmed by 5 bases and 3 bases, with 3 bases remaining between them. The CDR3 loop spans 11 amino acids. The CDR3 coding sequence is TGTGCCAGCAGTCGGACAGATACGCAGTATTTT. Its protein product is CASSRTDTQYF.

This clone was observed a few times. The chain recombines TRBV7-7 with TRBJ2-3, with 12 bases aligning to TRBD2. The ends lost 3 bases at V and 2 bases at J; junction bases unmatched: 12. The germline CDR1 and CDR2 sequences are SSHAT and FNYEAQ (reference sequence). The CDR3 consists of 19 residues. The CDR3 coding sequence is TGTGCCAGCAGCTTTTATGGACTAGCGGGGACTATTTTCACAGATACGCAGTATTTT. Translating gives CASSFYGLAGTIFTDTQYF.

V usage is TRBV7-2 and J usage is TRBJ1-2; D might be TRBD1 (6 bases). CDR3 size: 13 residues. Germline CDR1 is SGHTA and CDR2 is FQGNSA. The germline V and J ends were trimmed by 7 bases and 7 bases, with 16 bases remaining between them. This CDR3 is CASTHRGASGYTF. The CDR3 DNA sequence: TGTGCCAGCACCCACCGGGGGGCAAGTGGCTACACCTTC.

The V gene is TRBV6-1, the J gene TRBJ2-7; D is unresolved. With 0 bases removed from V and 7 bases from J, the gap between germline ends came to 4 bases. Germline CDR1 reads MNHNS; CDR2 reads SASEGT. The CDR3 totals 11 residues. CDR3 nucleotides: TGTGCCAGCAGTGAAGCTCTTGAGCAGTACGTC. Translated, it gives CASSEALEQYV.

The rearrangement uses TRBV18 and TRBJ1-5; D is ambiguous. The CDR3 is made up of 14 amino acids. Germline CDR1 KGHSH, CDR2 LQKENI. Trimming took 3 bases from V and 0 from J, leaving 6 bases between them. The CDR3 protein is CASSPVHSNQPQHF. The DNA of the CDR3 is TGTGCCAGCTCACCGGTCCATAGCAATCAGCCCCAGCATTTT.

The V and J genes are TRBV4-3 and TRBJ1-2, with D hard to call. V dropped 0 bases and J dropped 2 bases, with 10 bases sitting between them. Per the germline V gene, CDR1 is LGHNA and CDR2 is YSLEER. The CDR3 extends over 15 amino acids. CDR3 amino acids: CASSQDPLANYGYTF. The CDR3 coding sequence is TGCGCCAGCAGCCAAGATCCCCTGGCAAACTATGGCTACACCTTC.

The CDR3 DNA is TGTGCCAGCAGTGGGAGCAATCAGCCCCAGCATTTT. This sequence encodes CASSGSNQPQHF. V gene TRBV2 combines with J gene TRBJ1-5; D gene ambiguous. Trimming left V 4 bases short and J 1 base short, with 2 bases between. From germline, CDR1 is SNHLY and CDR2 FYNNEI. The CDR3 extends over 12 amino acids.

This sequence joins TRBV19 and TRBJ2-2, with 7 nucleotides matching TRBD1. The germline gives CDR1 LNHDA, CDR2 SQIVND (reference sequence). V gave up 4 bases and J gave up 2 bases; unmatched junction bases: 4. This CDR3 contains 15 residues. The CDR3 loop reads CASSKQGLNTGELFF. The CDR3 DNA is TGTGCCAGTAGTAAACAGGGGTTAAACACCGGGGAGCTGTTTTTT.

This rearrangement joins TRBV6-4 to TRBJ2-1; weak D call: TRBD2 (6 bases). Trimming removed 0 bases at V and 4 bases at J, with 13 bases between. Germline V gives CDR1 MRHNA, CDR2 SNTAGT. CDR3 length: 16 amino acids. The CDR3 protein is CASSDSGRRDYNEQFF. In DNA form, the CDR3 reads TGTGCCAGCAGTGACTCGGGGCGGAGGGATTACAATGAGCAGTTCTTC.

The CDR3 loop reads CASGFGPSYEQYV. In DNA form, the CDR3 reads TGTGCTAGTGGTTTTGGCCCTTCATACGAGCAGTACGTC. The chain is built from TRBV12-5 and TRBJ2-7; unclear D gene. Germline V gene lookup returns CDR1 LGHNT and CDR2 FRNRAP. Trimming left V 3 bases short and J 4 bases short, with 10 bases between. The CDR3 covers 13 residues.